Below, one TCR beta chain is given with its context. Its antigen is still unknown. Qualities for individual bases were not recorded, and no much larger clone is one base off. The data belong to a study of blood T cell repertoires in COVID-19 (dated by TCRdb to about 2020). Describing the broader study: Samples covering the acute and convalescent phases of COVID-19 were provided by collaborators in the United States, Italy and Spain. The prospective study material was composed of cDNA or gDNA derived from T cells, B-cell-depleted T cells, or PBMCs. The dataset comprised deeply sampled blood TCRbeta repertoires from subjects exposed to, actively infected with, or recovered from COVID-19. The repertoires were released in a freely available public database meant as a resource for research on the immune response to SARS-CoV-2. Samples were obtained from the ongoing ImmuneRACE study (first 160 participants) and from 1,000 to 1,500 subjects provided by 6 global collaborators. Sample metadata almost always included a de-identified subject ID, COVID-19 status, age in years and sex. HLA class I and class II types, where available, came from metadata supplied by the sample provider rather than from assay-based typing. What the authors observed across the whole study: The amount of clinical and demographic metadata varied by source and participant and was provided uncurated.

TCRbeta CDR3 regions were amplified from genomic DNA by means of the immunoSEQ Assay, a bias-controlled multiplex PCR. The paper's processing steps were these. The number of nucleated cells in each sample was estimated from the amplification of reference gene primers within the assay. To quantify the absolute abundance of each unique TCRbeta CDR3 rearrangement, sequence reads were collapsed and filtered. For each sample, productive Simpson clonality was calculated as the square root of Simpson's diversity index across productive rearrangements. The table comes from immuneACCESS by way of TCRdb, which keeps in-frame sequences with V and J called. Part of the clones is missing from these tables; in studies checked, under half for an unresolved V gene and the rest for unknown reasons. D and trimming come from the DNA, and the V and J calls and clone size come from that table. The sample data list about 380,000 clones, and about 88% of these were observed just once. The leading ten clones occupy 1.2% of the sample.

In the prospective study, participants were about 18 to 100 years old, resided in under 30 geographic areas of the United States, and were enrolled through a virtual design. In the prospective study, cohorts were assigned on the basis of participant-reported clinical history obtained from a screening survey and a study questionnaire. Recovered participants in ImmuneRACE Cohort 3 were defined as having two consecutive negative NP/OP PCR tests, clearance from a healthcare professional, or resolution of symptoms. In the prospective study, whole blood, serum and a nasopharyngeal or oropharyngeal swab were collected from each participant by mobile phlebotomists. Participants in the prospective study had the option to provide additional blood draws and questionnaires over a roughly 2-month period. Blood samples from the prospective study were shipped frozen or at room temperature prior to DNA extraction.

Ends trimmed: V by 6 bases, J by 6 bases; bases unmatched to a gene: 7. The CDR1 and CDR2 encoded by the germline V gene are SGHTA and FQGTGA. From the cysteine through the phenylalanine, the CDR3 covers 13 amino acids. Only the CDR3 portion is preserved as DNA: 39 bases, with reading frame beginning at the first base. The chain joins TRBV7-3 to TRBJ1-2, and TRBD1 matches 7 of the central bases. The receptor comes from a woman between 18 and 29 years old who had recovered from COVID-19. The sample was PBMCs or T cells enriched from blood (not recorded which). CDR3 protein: CASSLRQGDGYTF. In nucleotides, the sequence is TGTGCCAGCAGTCTAAGACAGGGTGATGGCTACACCTTC.